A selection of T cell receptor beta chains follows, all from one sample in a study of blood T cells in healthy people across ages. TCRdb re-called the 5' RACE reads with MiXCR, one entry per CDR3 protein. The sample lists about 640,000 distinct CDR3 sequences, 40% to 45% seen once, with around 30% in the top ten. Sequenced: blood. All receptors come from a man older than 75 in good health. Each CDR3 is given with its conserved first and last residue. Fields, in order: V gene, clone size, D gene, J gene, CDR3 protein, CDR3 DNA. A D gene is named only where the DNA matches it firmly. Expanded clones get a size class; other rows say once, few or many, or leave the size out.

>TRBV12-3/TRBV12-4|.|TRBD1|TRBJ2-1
CASSTGTGTYNEQFF
TGTGCCAGCAGTACCGGGACAGGGACCTACAATGAGCAGTTCTTC
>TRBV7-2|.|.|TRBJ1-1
CASSLQGITEAFF
TGTGCCAGCAGCTTACAGGGAATCACTGAAGCTTTCTTT
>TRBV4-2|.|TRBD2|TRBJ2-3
CASSPSGGKMGTQYF
TGTGCCAGCAGCCCCAGCGGGGGGAAAATGGGTACGCAGTATTTT
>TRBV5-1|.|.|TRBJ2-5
CASSLAVGVGQETQYF
TGCGCCAGCAGCTTGGCGGTGGGGGTTGGACAAGAGACCCAGTACTTC
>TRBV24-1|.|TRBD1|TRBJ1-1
CAPRGGPRTEAFF
TGTGCCCCCAGGGGGGGCCCGAGGACGGAAGCTTTCTTT
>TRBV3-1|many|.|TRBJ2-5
CASRPNAFRTAQVKTQYF
TGTGCCAGCAGACCCAACGCCTTCCGGACAGCCCAGGTGAAGACCCAGTACTTC
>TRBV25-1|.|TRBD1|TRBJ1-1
CASSELTGEAFF
TGTGCCAGCAGTGAATTGACAGGGGAAGCTTTCTTT
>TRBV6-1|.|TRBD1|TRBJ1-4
CASSESHPSRTGQGEKLFF
TGTGCCAGCAGTGAATCCCACCCATCTCGGACAGGGCAGGGTGAAAAACTGTTTTTT
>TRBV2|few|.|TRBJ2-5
CASLGRREETQYF
TGTGCCAGCTTGGGACGACGAGAAGAGACCCAGTACTTC
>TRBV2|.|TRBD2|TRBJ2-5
CASTGGGGAWNEQYF
TGTGCCAGCACCGGCGGCGGGGGGGCCTGGAATGAGCAGTACTTC
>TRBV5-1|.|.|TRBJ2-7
CASSLGGALNYEQYF
TGCGCCAGCAGCTTGGGGGGGGCTTTAAACTACGAGCAGTACTTC
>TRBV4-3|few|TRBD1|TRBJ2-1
CASSQEGQGISEQFF
TGCGCCAGCAGCCAAGAGGGACAGGGTATCAGTGAGCAGTTCTTC
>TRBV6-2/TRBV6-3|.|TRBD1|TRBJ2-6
CASALRDSRAGANVLTF
TGTGCCAGCGCCCTAAGGGACAGCCGGGCTGGGGCCAACGTCCTGACTTTC
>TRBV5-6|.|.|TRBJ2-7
CASSSKGQGYTYEQYF
TGTGCCAGCAGCTCAAAGGGACAAGGCTACACCTACGAGCAGTACTTC
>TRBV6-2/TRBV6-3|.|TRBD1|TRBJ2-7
CASRPNQGAYEQYF
TGTGCCAGCAGACCAAATCAGGGGGCCTACGAGCAGTACTTC
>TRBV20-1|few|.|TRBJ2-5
CSARDWREREETQYF
TGCAGTGCTAGAGATTGGAGGGAAAGGGAAGAGACCCAGTACTTC
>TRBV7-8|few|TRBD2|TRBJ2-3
CASSFTGTSGSTDTQYF
TGTGCCAGCAGCTTTACCGGGACTAGCGGAAGCACAGATACGCAGTATTTT
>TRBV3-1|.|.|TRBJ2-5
CTSSPFASHLAGETQYF
TGTACCAGCAGCCCTTTCGCGTCGCACCTGGCAGGAGAGACCCAGTACTTC